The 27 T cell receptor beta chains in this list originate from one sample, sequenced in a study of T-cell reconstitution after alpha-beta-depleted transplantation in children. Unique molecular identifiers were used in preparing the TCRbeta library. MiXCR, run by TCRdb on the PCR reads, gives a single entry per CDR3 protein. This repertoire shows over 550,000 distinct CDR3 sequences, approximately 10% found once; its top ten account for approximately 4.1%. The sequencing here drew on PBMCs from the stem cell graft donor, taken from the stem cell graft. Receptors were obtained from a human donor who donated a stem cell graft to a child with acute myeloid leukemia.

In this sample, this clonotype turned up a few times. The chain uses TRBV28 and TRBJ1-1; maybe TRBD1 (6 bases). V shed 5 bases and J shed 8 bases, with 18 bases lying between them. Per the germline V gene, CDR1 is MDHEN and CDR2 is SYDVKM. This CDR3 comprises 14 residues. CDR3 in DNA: TGTGCCAGCAGTGGGGGGGCGGCTCGCTTAGAAGCTTTCTTT. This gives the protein CASSGGAARLEAFF.

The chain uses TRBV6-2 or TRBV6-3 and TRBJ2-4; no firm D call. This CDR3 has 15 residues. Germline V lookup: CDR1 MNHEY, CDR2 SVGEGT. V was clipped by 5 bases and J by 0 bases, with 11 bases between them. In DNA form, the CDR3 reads TGTGCCAGCAGTAAGGACCCTCTAGCCAAAAACATTCAGTACTTC. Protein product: CASSKDPLAKNIQYF.

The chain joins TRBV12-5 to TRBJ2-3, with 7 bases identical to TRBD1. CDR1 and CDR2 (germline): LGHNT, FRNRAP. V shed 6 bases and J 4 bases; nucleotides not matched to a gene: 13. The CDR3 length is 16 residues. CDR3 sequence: CASGLLDRASPDTQYF. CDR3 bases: TGTGCTAGTGGCCTCCTCGACAGGGCTAGCCCAGATACGCAGTATTTT. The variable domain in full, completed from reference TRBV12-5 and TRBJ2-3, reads DARVTQTPRHKVTEMGQEVTMRCQPILGHNTVFWYRQTMMQGLELLAYFRNRAPLDDSGMPKDRFSAEMPDATLATLKIQPSEPRDSAVYFCASGLLDRASPDTQYFGPGTRLTVL.

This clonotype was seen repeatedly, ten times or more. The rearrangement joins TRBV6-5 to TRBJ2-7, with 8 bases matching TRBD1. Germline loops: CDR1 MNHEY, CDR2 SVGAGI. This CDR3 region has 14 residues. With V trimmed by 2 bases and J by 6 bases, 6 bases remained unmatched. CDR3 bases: TGTGCCAGCAGTTACCTACAGGGGGGCTTCGAGCAGTACTTC. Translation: CASSYLQGGFEQYF.

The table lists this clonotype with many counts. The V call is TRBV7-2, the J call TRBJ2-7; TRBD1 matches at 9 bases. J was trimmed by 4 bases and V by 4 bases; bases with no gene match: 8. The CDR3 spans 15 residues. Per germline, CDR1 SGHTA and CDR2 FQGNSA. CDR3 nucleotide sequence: TGTGCCAGCAGCTCCGGCGGACAGGGGTTGTACGAGCAGTACTTC. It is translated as CASSSGGQGLYEQYF.

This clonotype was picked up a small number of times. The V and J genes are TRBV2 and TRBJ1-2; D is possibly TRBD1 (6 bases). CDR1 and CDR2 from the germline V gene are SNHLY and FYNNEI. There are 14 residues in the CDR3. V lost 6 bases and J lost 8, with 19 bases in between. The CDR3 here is CASRSGEAVIGYTF. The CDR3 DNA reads TGTGCCAGCAGATCAGGGGAAGCGGTGATCGGCTACACCTTC.

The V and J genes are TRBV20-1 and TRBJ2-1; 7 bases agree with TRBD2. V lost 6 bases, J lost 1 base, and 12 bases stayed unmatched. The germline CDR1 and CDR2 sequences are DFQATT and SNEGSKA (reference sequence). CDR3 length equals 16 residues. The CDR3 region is CSAAGRELLSYNEQFF. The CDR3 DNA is TGCAGTGCAGCAGGGCGGGAGCTCCTTTCCTACAATGAGCAGTTCTTC.

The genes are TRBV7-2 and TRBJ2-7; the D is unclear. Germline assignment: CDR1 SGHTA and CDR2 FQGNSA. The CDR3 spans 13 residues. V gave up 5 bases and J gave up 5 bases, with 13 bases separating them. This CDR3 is CASSTQALNEQYF. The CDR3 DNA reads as TGTGCCAGCAGCACTCAAGCGCTCAACGAGCAGTACTTC.

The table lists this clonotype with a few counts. The CDR3 sequence is CSASRGSSTDTQYF. DNA of the CDR3: TGCAGTGCTAGCCGGGGGTCTAGCACAGATACGCAGTATTTT. This chain connects TRBV20-1 to TRBJ2-3, with a weak D call TRBD2 (6 bases). The V end lost 3 bases, the J end lost 0 bases, and 10 bases lay between the germline ends. The CDR3 is made up of 14 amino acids. Germline CDR1 reads DFQATT; CDR2 reads SNEGSKA (reference sequence).

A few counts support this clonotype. CDR3 in amino acids: CSASVVDSPLHF. In DNA form, the CDR3 reads TGCAGTGCGTCTGTAGTCGATTCACCCCTCCACTTT. The rearrangement joins TRBV20-1 to TRBJ1-6; no clear D. Trimming removed 6 bases from V and 8 bases from J, with 11 bases in between. Germline V gene data show CDR1 as DFQATT and CDR2 as SNEGSKA (reference sequence). The CDR3 length is 12 residues.

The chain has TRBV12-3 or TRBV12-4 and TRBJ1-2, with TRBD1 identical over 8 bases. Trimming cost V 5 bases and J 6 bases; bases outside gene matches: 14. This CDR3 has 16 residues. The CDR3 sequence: CASSHRRGREENGYTF. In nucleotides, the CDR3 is TGTGCCAGCAGTCACCGCAGGGGGCGCGAAGAAAATGGCTACACCTTC.

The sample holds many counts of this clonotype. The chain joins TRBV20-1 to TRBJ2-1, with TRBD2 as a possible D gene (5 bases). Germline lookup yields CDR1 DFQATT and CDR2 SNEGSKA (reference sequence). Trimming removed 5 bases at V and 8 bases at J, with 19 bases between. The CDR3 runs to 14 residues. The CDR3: CSAPSGDPSHEQFF. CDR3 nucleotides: TGCAGTGCTCCCAGCGGAGATCCCTCCCATGAGCAGTTCTTC.

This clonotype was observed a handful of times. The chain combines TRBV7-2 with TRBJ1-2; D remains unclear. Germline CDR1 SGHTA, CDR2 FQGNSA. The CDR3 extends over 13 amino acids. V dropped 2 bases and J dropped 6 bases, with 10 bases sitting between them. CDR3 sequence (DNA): TGTGCCAGCAGCTTAAGGGTGAGGGATGGCTACACCTTC. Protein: CASSLRVRDGYTF.

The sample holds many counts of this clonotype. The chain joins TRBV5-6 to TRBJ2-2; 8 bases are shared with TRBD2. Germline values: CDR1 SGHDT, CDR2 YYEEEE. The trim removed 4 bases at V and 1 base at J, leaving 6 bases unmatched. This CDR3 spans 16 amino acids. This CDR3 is CASSASTSGNTGELFF. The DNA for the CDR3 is TGTGCCAGCAGCGCCAGCACTAGCGGGAACACCGGGGAGCTGTTTTTT.

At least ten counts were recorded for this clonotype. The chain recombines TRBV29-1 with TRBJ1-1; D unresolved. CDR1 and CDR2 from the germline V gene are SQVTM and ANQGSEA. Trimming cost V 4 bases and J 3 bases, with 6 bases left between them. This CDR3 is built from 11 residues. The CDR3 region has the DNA TGCAGCGTTGGGGGATACACTGAAGCTTTCTTT. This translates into CSVGGYTEAFF.

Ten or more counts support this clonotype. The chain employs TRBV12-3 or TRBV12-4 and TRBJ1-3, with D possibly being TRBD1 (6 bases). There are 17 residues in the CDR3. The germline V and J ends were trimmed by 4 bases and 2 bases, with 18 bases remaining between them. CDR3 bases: TGTGCCAGCAGTTCCTCCACAGGGTCCATTGCTGGAAACACCATATATTTT. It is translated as CASSSSTGSIAGNTIYF.

For the CDR3, the DNA is TGTGCCAGCAGCTTAAACAGGGCCCCGAACACCGGGGAGCTGTTTTTT. It encodes CASSLNRAPNTGELFF. The chain carries TRBV11-2 and TRBJ2-2; maybe TRBD1 (6 bases). CDR1 SGHAT and CDR2 FQNNGV come from the germline V gene. Trimming removed 2 bases at V and 0 bases at J, with 10 bases between. CDR3 size: 16 residues.

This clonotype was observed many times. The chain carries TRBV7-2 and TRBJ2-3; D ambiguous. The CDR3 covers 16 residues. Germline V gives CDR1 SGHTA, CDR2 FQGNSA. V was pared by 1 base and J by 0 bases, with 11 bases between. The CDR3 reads CASSLVGVSSTDTQYF. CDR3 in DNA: TGTGCCAGCAGCTTAGTGGGCGTATCTAGCACAGATACGCAGTATTTT.

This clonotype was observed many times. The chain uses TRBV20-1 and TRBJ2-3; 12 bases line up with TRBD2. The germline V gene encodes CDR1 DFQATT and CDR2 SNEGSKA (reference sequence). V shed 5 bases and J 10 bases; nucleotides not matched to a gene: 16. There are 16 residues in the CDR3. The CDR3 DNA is TGCAGTGCTCCCACCCTAGCGGGAGGGCCCCGGCAGGCGCAGTATTTT. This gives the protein CSAPTLAGGPRQAQYF.

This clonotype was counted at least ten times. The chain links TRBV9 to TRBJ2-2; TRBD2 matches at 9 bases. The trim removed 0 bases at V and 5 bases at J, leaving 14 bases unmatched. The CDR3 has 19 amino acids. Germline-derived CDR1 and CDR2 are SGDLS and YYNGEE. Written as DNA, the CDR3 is TGTGCCAGCAGCGTAGCTCAGGGACTAGCCCCAGTGGGAACCGGGGAGCTGTTTTTT. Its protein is CASSVAQGLAPVGTGELFF. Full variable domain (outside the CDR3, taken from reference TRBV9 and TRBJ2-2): DSGVTQTPKHLITATGQRVTLRCSPRSGDLSVYWYQQSLDQGLQFLIQYYNGEERAKGNILERFSAQQFPDLHSELNLSSLELGDSALYFCASSVAQGLAPVGTGELFFGEGSRLTVL.

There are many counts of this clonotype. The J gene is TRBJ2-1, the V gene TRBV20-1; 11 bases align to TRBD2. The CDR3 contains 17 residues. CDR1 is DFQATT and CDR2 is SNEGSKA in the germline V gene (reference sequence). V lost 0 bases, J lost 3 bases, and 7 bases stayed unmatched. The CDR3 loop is CSARDGEGTSGYNEQFF. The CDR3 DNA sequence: TGCAGTGCTAGAGATGGTGAGGGGACTAGCGGCTACAATGAGCAGTTCTTC.

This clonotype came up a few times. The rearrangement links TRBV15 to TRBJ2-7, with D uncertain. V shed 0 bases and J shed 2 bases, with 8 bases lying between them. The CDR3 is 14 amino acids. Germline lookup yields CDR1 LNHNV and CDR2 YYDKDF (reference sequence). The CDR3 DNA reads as TGTGCCACCAGCAGAGATCTGGCGGCCTACGAGCAGTACTTC. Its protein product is CATSRDLAAYEQYF.

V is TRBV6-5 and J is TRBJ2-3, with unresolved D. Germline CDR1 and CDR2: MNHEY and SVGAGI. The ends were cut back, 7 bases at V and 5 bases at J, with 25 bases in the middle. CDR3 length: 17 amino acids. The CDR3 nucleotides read TGTGCCAGCAACTCTCCTCTGGGATCCCCCTCCGGAGATACGCAGTATTTT. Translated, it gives CASNSPLGSPSGDTQYF.

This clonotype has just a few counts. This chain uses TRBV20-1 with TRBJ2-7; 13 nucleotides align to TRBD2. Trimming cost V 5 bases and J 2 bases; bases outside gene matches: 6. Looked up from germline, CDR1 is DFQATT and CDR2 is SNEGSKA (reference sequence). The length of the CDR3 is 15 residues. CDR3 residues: CSAHDGTSGAYEQYF. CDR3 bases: TGCAGTGCTCACGATGGGACTAGCGGGGCCTACGAGCAGTACTTC.

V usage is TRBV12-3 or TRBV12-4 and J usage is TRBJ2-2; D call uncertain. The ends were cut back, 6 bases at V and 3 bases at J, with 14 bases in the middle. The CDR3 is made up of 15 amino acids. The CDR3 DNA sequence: TGTGCCAGCAGGCCTCCGCCTGAGGACACCGGGGAGCTGTTTTTT. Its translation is CASRPPPEDTGELFF.

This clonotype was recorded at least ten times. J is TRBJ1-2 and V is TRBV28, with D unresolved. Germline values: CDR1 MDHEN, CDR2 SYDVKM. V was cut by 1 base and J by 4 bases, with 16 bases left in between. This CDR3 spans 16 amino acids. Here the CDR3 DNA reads TGTGCCAGCAGTTTATCAGAGGCGGGGAGCGGCTATGGCTACACCTTC. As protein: CASSLSEAGSGYGYTF.

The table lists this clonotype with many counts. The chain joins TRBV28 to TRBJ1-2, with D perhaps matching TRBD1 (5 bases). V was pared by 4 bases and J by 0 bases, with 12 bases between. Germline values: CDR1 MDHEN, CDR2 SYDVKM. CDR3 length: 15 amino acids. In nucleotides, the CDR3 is TGTGCCAGCAGTTCGGGACCGACGACTAACTATGGCTACACCTTC. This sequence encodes CASSSGPTTNYGYTF.